This TCR beta chain was recorded in a study of blood T cell repertoires in COVID-19. Study information: The study drew acute and convalescent COVID-19 samples from the United States, Italy and Spain. In each case, the material was cDNA or gDNA derived from T cells, B-cell-depleted T cells, or PBMCs.

Per the study methods: By means of reference gene primer amplification, nucleated cell counts were estimated. TCRdb's copy holds only in-frame clones and misses some; the assay was immunoSEQ multiplex PCR. V, J and clone size are those of that table, while D and trimming were read from the DNA. The profile shows approximately 160,000 clones, 70% to 90% of them singletons. The germline CDR1 and CDR2 sequences are SGDLS and YYNGEE. After removal of 4 bases from V and 0 bases from J, the junction contained 5 bases not matched to a gene. This CDR3 has 17 residues. The origin of this receptor is a human donor in a cohort sampled during active COVID-19. Input material: peripheral blood. The genes are TRBV9 and TRBJ2-2; 11 nucleotides agree with TRBD2. CDR3 in amino acids: CASSQQTSGTNTGELFF. CDR3 nucleotide sequence: TGTGCCAGCAGCCAACAGACTAGCGGGACGAACACCGGGGAGCTGTTTTTT. Together with reference TRBV9 and TRBJ2-2, the CDR3 gives the full variable domain: DSGVTQTPKHLITATGQRVTLRCSPRSGDLSVYWYQQSLDQGLQFLIQYYNGEERAKGNILERFSAQQFPDLHSELNLSSLELGDSALYFCASSQQTSGTNTGELFFGEGSRLTVL.